This T cell receptor (beta chain) was retrieved from a study of CD4 T cells in relation to SARS-CoV-2 and coronaviruses. This CDR3 region has 14 residues. V lost 4 bases and J lost 8, with 15 bases in between. This table comes from immunoSEQ multiplex PCR, and its TCRdb copy is limited to in-frame clones, with some not included. The data hold about 26,000 clones, with roughly 82% observed a single time. Unexposed donor CD4+ T cells date from about 2011-2018, before the COVID-19 pandemic. After roughly 9 days of culture, CD4+ T cells were isolated. Of note for this clone: Its antigen is currently unknown.

J is TRBJ2-1 and V is TRBV23-1, with D hard to call. TRBV23-1 falls under the ORF class, with uncertain function. What was sequenced was CD4+ T cells from PBMCs, cultured in vitro. This receptor was obtained from a human donor in good health. The CDR3 bases are TGCGCCAGCAGTCCCCCCCGGTGCCGGGATGAGCAGTTCTTC. Translation: CASSPPRCRDEQFF.